This is a list of T cell receptor beta chains from one sample in a study of blood T cell repertoires in COVID-19. Some clones are missing from TCRdb's copy, which holds only in-frame ones; the method was immunoSEQ multiplex PCR. The sample holds 150,000 to 250,000 clones, around 81% seen once. Sequencing input: PBMCs or T cells enriched from blood (not recorded which). The receptors shown here come from a man aged 35 to 55 who had recovered from COVID-19. Both conserved end residues are part of each CDR3. Fields, in order: J gene, clone size, D gene, V gene, CDR3 protein, CDR3 DNA. The D gene is left open where the match is weak. Not all rows give a size; the values are once, few, many and, for expanded clones, a class.

TRBJ1-5 | NA | TRBD1 | TRBV7-2 | CASSSRTGNQPQHF | TGTGCCAGCAGCTCCCGGACAGGGAATCAGCCCCAGCATTTT
TRBJ1-2 | NA | NA | TRBV2 | CASSGDKEWGRDYGYTF | TGTGCCAGCAGTGGGGACAAGGAGTGGGGGAGGGACTATGGCTACACCTTC
TRBJ2-7 | NA | NA | TRBV29-1 | CSVAGGLESSYEQYF | TGCAGCGTGGCTGGGGGCTTGGAGAGCTCCTACGAGCAGTACTTC
TRBJ1-2 | once | NA | TRBV5-1 | CASSLDQANYGYTF | TGCGCCAGCAGCCTCGACCAGGCAAACTATGGCTACACCTTC
TRBJ1-6 | NA | NA | TRBV10-2 | CASSDMGALVPPLHF | TGCGCCAGCAGTGACATGGGGGCCCTTGTTCCACCCCTCCACTTT
TRBJ2-6 | NA | NA | TRBV7-9 | CASSLAFGQTGANVLTF | TGTGCCAGCAGCTTAGCCTTCGGACAGACTGGGGCCAACGTCCTGACTTTC
TRBJ2-1 | NA | NA | TRBV4-2 | CASSQDWPRGSNEQFF | TGTGCCAGCAGCCAAGATTGGCCAAGGGGGAGCAATGAGCAGTTCTTC
TRBJ1-2 | NA | NA | TRBV19 | CASSIPGIDGYTF | TGTGCCAGTAGTATACCAGGAATAGATGGCTACACCTTC
TRBJ1-2 | NA | NA | TRBV7-2 | CASSLKTLRDYGYTF | TGTGCCAGCAGCTTAAAAACCCTTAGAGACTATGGCTACACCTTC
TRBJ2-7 | NA | NA | TRBV28 | CASSSGQSYEQYF | TGTGCCAGCAGTTCGGGACAAAGCTACGAGCAGTACTTC
TRBJ1-1 | NA | NA | TRBV5-1 | CASSLDGLLGGAEAFF | TGCGCCAGCAGTCTTGACGGCTTACTGGGAGGAGCTGAAGCTTTCTTT
TRBJ1-4 | NA | NA | TRBV7-9 | CASSLGEGGEKLFF | TGTGCCAGCAGCTTAGGTGAAGGAGGTGAAAAACTGTTTTTT
TRBJ2-2 | NA | NA | TRBV30 | CAWGKGVAGELFF | TGTGCCTGGGGGAAGGGAGTGGCCGGGGAGCTGTTTTTT
TRBJ1-1 | NA | TRBD1 | TRBV4-1 | CASSQTGQGGGTEAFF | TGCGCCAGCAGCCAAACCGGACAGGGCGGTGGCACTGAAGCTTTCTTT